This entry features one T cell receptor beta chain sequence. The antigen remains unidentified. As to time point: week 3, after first cycle of checkpoint inhibitor. Samples come from before therapy and from week 3 after the first blockade cycle. Prior systemic cancer therapy, immunosuppressant use and other active malignancies excluded patients. The data belong to a study of blood T cell dynamics during melanoma immunotherapy. In the study overall: Standard first-line treatment here was pembrolizumab or nivolumab plus ipilimumab in metastatic melanoma.

Study-wide results and caveats: The most clonal sorted CD8+ subset, immune-effector cells, was closest to cell-free DNA CDR3 sequences.

Germline lookup yields CDR1 LNHDA and CDR2 SQIVND (reference sequence). Trimming cost V 3 bases and J 6 bases, with 12 bases left between them. The CDR3 is 14 amino acids. Assay: immunoSEQ multiplex PCR; the TCRdb copy retains only in-frame clones and omits some. Of 700 to 950 clones listed, 69% are singletons. This clonotype was sampled from a human donor with melanoma. Sequencing was performed on central memory CD8+ T cells from blood, taken from a patient treated with checkpoint blockade. The chain employs TRBV19 and TRBJ2-1; tentative D call: TRBD2 (6 bases). The CDR3 nucleotides are TGTGCCAGTAGTATGGGCGGAGGGCCCAATGAGCAGTTCTTC. It encodes CASSMGGGPNEQFF. Complete variable domain (other parts from reference TRBV19 and TRBJ2-1): DGGITQSPKYLFRKEGQNVTLSCEQNLNHDAMYWYRQDPGQGLRLIYYSQIVNDFQKGDIAEGYSVSREKKESFPLTVTSAQKNPTAFYLCASSMGGGPNEQFFGPGTRLTVL.